Listed below are T cell receptor beta chains from one sample, sequenced in a study of blood T cell repertoires in COVID-19. The assay was immunoSEQ multiplex PCR, and TCRdb's table has in-frame clones only and misses some. This table has approximately 110,000 clones, more than 80% appearing once. What was sequenced was peripheral blood. These receptors were collected from a woman aged 80 or over with acute or convalescent COVID-19. The CDR3 runs from the conserved cysteine through the conserved F or W. Fields, in order: clone size, V gene, J gene, D gene, CDR3 protein, CDR3 DNA. A D gene is named only where the DNA matches it firmly. Size is stated for part of the rows, as once, few or many counts, or as a class when the clone is expanded.

.	TRBV19	TRBJ1-6	TRBD1	CASSIGSGTANSPLHF	TGTGCCAGTAGTATAGGCAGTGGGACAGCGAATTCACCCCTCCACTTT
.	TRBV12-3/TRBV12-4	TRBJ1-5	.	CASSPDFNQPQHF	TGTGCCAGCAGTCCCGACTTCAATCAGCCCCAGCATTTT
.	TRBV5-4	TRBJ1-1	TRBD1	CASSRWTGEEAFF	TGTGCCAGCAGCAGATGGACAGGGGAAGAAGCTTTCTTT
.	TRBV5-1	TRBJ2-3	TRBD2	CASSLYRGGQTDTQYF	TGCGCCAGCAGCTTGTATCGCGGGGGGCAGACAGATACGCAGTATTTT
.	TRBV9	TRBJ2-3	TRBD2	CASSYPSGGYTDTQYF	TGTGCCAGCAGCTACCCTAGCGGGGGGTACACAGATACGCAGTATTTT
.	TRBV4-1	TRBJ1-4	.	CASSQVGHSTNEKLFF	TGCGCCAGCAGCCAAGTGGGGCACTCGACTAATGAAAAACTGTTTTTT
.	TRBV2	TRBJ2-6	.	CASSAAGSGANVLTF	TGTGCCAGCAGTGCGGCGGGCTCTGGGGCCAACGTCCTGACTTTC
.	TRBV15	TRBJ1-5	TRBD1	CATSSGTVQPQHF	TGTGCCACCAGCAGCGGGACAGTTCAGCCCCAGCATTTT
.	TRBV10-1	TRBJ2-1	TRBD2	CASSLAGGTYNEQFF	TGCGCCAGCAGCCTAGCGGGGGGGACCTACAATGAGCAGTTCTTC
.	TRBV5-8	TRBJ1-2	.	CASSGSGAVSVGYTF	TGTGCCAGCAGCGGGTCAGGGGCTGTATCTGTTGGCTACACCTTC
.	TRBV28	TRBJ2-3	.	CASSSTADTQYF	TGTGCCAGCAGTTCGACAGCAGATACGCAGTATTTT
.	TRBV29-1	TRBJ1-3	.	CSVLAGRGNTIYF	TGCAGCGTTCTAGCGGGACGCGGAAACACCATATATTTT
once	TRBV5-1	TRBJ1-5	.	CASSLIPGGDQPQHF	TGCGCCAGCAGCCTCATCCCCGGCGGAGATCAGCCCCAGCATTTT
.	TRBV4-1	TRBJ1-3	.	CASSQVLFPRDTIYF	TGCGCCAGCAGCCAAGTTTTATTCCCCCGGGATACCATATATTTT
once	TRBV3-1/TRBV3-2	TRBJ2-3	TRBD2	CASSQETSGGAWDTQYF	TGTGCCAGCAGCCAAGAAACTAGCGGGGGGGCCTGGGATACGCAGTATTTT
.	TRBV18	TRBJ1-4	.	CASSPQIATNEKLFF	TGTGCCAGCTCACCACAAATCGCAACTAATGAAAAACTGTTTTTT
.	TRBV7-2	TRBJ2-1	.	CASSLVPLGHSSYNEQFF	TGTGCCAGCAGCTTAGTACCTTTGGGACACAGCTCCTACAATGAGCAGTTCTTC
.	TRBV5-1	TRBJ1-4	.	CASSGQGASNEKLFF	TGCGCCAGCAGCGGTCAGGGTGCTTCTAATGAAAAACTGTTTTTT
.	TRBV11-2	TRBJ2-3	TRBD2	CASSTFSGLAGGTDTQYF	TGTGCCAGCAGCACCTTCAGTGGACTAGCGGGGGGCACAGATACGCAGTATTTT
.	TRBV23-1	TRBJ1-5	.	CASSQIGGSKSQPQHF	TGCGCCAGCAGTCAAATCGGGGGTTCAAAGTCTCAGCCCCAGCATTTT
.	TRBV24-1	TRBJ2-7	TRBD1	CATSDSGGYEQYF	TGTGCCACCAGTGACTCAGGGGGCTACGAGCAGTACTTC
.	TRBV6-5	TRBJ1-6	TRBD1	CASNQGATYNSPLHF	TGTGCCAGCAATCAGGGGGCTACCTATAATTCACCCCTCCACTTT
once	TRBV7-9	TRBJ1-5	.	CASSLGGSGPQHF	TGTGCCAGCAGCTTAGGAGGGAGTGGGCCCCAGCATTTT
.	TRBV30	TRBJ1-5	.	CAWAQTGKDQPQHF	TGTGCCTGGGCCCAAACAGGGAAGGATCAGCCCCAGCATTTT
.	TRBV9	TRBJ1-6	.	CASSGEPNGRAPLHF	TGTGCCAGCAGCGGGGAGCCCAACGGTCGCGCACCCCTCCACTTT
.	TRBV30	TRBJ1-2	TRBD1	CAWSHRGTGGIGYTF	TGTGCCTGGAGCCATAGAGGGACAGGGGGCATTGGCTACACCTTC
.	TRBV5-4	TRBJ2-3	TRBD2	CASSKVPGLAGGGTDTQYF	TGTGCCAGCAGTAAAGTCCCGGGACTAGCGGGGGGGGGCACAGATACGCAGTATTTT
.	TRBV3-1/TRBV3-2	TRBJ1-4	.	CASSQDGWQGEKLFF	TGTGCCAGCAGCCAAGATGGGTGGCAGGGTGAAAAACTGTTTTTT
.	TRBV6-6	TRBJ1-2	.	CASSLQTGYGYTF	TGTGCCAGCAGCCTTCAGACGGGGTATGGCTACACCTTC